Sequencing of this T cell receptor (beta chain) was carried out in a study of T-cell memory formation after mild COVID-19. The wider study: TCR clusters were mostly donor specific. Broader study findings: Clones that contracted from day 15 to 85 had balanced CD4/CD8; later expanders were CD4+ biased. Researchers found some responding clones in pre-infection memory, a sign that cross-reactive memory joined.

Each CDR3 protein gets one entry after TCRdb re-called the 5' RACE reads with MiXCR. Of 550,000 to 600,000 distinct CDR3 sequences in the sample, about 22% were seen once. In germline, CDR1 is DFQATT, CDR2 SNEGSKA (reference sequence). CDR3 size: 15 residues. With 3 bases clipped from V and 0 bases from J, the junction kept 4 bases outside the gene matches. Comment on this clonotype: No antigen is known for it.

Sequenced input: PBMCs or a T cell subset sorted from them (not recorded which). The receptor comes from an adult woman who had mild COVID-19 (a few samples of this study predate the infection). Cell type and time point are not known. The rearrangement uses TRBV20-1 and TRBJ1-5; 8 positions match TRBD1. The chain's CDR3 is CSARVDRGSNQPQHF. The DNA for the CDR3 is TGCAGTGCTAGGGTTGACAGGGGTAGCAATCAGCCCCAGCATTTT.